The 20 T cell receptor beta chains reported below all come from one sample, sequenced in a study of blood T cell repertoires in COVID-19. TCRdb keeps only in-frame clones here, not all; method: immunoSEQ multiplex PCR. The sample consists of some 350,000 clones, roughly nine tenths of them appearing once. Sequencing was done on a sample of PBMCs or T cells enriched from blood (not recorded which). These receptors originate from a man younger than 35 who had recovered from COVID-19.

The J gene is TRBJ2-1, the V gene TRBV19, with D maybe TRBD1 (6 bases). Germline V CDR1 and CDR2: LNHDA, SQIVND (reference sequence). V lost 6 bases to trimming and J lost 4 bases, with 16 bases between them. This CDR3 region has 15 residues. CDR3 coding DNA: TGTGCCAGTAGACCCAACAGGGCCCTATACAATGAGCAGTTCTTC. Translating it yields CASRPNRALYNEQFF.

CDR3 sequence: CAIGRDKGGYTF. CDR3 in DNA: TGTGCCATCGGTCGGGACAAAGGCGGCTACACCTTC. The rearrangement uses TRBV10-3 and TRBJ1-2, with D possibly TRBD1 on 6 matching bases. Germline CDR1 ENHRY, CDR2 SYGVKD. There are 12 residues in the CDR3. V was pared by 8 bases and J by 8 bases, with 15 bases between.

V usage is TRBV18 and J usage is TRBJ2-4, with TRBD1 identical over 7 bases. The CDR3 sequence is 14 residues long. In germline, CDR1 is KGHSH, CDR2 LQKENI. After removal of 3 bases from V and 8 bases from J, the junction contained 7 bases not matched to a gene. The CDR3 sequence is CASSPVDGTDIQYF. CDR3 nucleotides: TGTGCCAGCTCACCTGTGGATGGGACAGACATTCAGTACTTC. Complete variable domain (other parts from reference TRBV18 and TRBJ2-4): NAGVMQNPRHLVRRRGQEARLRCSPMKGHSHVYWYRQLPEEGLKFMVYLQKENIIDESGMPKERFSAEFPKEGPSILRIQQVVRGDSAAYFCASSPVDGTDIQYFGAGTRLSVL.

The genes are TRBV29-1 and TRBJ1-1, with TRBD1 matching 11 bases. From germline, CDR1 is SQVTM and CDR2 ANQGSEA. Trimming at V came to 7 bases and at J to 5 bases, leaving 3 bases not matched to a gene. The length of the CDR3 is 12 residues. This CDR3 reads CSAGTGGTEAFF. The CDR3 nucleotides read TGCAGCGCGGGGACAGGGGGAACTGAAGCTTTCTTT.

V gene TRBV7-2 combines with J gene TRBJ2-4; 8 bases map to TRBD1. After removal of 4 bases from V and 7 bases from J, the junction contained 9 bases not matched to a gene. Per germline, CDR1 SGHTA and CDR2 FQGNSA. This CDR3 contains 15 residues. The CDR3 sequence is CASSSHQGARNIQYF. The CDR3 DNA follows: TGTGCCAGCAGCTCCCACCAGGGGGCCAGGAACATTCAGTACTTC. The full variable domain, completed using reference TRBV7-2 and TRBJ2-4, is GAGVSQSPSNKVTEKGKDVELRCDPISGHTALYWYRQSLGQGLEFLIYFQGNSAPDKSGLPSDRFSAERTGGSVSTLTIQRTQQEDSAVYLCASSSHQGARNIQYFGAGTRLSVL.

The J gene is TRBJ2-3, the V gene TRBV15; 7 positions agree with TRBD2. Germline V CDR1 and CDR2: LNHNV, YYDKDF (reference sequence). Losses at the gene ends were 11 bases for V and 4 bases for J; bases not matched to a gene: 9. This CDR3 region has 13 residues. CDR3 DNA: TGTGCCCTTGGCGGGGGTGTCGCAGATACGCAGTATTTT. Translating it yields CALGGGVADTQYF. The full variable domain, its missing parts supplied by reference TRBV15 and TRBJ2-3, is DAMVIQNPRYQVTQFGKPVTLSCSQTLNHNVMYWYQQKSSQAPKLLFHYYDKDFNNEADTPDNFQSRRPNTSFCFLDIRSPGLGDTAMYLCALGGGVADTQYFGPGTRLTVL.

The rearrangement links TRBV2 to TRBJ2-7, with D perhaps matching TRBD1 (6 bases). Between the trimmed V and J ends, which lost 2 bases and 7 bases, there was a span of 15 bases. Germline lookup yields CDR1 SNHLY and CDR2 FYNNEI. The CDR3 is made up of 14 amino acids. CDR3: CASSETWTAGEQYF. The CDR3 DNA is TGTGCCAGCAGTGAAACGTGGACAGCAGGGGAGCAGTACTTC.

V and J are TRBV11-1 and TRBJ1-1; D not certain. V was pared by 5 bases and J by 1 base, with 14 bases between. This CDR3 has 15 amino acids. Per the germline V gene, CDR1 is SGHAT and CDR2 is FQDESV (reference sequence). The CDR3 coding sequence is TGTGCCAGCAGCCCCCAGCGAGGCCAGAACACTGAAGCTTTCTTT. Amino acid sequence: CASSPQRGQNTEAFF.

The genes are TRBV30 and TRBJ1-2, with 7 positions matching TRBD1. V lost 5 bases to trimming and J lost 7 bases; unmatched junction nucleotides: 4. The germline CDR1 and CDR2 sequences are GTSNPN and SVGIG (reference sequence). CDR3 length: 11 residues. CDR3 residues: CAWAQGGGYTF. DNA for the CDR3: TGTGCCTGGGCCCAGGGGGGTGGCTACACCTTC.

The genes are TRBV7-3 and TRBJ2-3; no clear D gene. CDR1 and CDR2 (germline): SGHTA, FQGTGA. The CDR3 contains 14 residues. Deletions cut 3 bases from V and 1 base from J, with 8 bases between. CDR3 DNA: TGTGCCAGCAGCTTGAACCGGGGCACAGATACGCAGTATTTT. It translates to CASSLNRGTDTQYF.

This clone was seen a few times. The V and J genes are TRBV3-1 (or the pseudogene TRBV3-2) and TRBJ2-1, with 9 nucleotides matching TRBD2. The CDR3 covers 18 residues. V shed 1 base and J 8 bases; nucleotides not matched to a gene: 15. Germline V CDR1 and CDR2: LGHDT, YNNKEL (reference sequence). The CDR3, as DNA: TGTGCCAGCAGCCAAGCCCTCTCGCGGGGGGGCGACAACGATGAGCAGTTCTTC. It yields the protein CASSQALSRGGDNDEQFF.

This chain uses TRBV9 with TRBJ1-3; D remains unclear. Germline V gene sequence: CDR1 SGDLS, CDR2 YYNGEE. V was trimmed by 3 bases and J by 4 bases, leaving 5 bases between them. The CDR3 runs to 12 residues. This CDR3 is CASSASGNTIYF. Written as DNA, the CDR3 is TGTGCCAGCAGCGCGTCGGGAAACACCATATATTTT.

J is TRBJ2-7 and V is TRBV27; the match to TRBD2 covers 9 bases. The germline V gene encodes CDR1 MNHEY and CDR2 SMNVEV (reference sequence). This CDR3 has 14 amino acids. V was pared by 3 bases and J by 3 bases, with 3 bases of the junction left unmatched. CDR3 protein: CASSLLTSGYEQYF. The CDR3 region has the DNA TGTGCCAGCAGTTTGTTGACTAGCGGCTACGAGCAGTACTTC.

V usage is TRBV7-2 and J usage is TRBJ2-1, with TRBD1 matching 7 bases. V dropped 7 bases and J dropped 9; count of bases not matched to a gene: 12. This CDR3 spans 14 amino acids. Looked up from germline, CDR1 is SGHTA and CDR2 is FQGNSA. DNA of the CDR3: TGTGCCAGCAACCCACAGGGGTCAGGTGGTGAGCAGTTCTTC. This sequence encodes CASNPQGSGGEQFF.

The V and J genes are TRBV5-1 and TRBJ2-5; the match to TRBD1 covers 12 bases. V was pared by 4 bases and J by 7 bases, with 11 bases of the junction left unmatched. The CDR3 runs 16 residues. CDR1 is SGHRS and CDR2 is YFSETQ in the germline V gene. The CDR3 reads CASSLGQGAPSGTQYF. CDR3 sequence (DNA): TGCGCCAGCAGCCTGGGACAGGGGGCCCCAAGCGGGACCCAGTACTTC.

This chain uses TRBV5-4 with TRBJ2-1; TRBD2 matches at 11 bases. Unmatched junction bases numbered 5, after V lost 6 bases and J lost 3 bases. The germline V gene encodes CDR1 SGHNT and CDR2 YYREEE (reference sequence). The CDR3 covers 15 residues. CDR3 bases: TGTGCCAGCACCTTTGGGACTAGCGGCTACAATGAGCAGTTCTTC. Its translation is CASTFGTSGYNEQFF.

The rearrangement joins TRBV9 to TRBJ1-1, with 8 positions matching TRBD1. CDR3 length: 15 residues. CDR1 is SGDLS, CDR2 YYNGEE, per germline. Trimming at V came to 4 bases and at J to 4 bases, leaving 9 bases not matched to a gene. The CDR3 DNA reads TGTGCCAGCAGCCCGCGGACAGGGTCGGGCACTGAAGCTTTCTTT. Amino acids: CASSPRTGSGTEAFF.

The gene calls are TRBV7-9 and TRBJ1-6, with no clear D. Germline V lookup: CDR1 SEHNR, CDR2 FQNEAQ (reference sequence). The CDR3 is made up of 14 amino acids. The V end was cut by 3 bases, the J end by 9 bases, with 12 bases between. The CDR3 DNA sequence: TGTGCCAGCAGCTTGTCAGCGTCGGGTTCACCCCTCCACTTT. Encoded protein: CASSLSASGSPLHF.

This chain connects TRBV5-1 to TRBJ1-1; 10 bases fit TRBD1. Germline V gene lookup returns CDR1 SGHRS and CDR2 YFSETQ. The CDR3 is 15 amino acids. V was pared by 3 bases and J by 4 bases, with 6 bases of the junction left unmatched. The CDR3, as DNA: TGCGCCAGCAGCTCGGGACAGGGGTTTGTCACTGAAGCTTTCTTT. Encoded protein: CASSSGQGFVTEAFF.

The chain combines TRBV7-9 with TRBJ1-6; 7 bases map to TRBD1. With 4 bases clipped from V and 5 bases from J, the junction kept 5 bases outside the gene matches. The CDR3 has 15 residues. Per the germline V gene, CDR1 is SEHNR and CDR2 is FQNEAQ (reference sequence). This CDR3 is CASSSRDSNNSPLHF. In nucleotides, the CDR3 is TGTGCCAGCAGCTCCCGGGACAGCAATAATTCACCCCTCCACTTT.